This TCR beta chain was captured by sequencing in a study of blood T cell repertoires in COVID-19. Study-level information: Sources were T cells, B-cell-depleted T cells, or PBMCs; the material itself was cDNA or gDNA.

The method was immunoSEQ multiplex PCR; TCRdb's version includes in-frame clones alone and lacks a portion of them. This sample has about 39,000 clones, with roughly nine tenths found just once. This CDR3 contains 17 residues. The V end was cut by 4 bases, the J end by 2 bases, with 18 bases between. Germline CDR1 is SGHRS and CDR2 is YFSETQ. The sample consisted of peripheral blood. V is TRBV5-1 and J is TRBJ2-2, with D perhaps TRBD2 (7 bases). This TCR was sampled from a man aged 50-59 years with active COVID-19. The CDR3 loop is CASSNTGGGANTGELFF. In DNA form, the CDR3 reads TGCGCCAGCAGCAATACCGGAGGGGGGGCTAACACCGGGGAGCTGTTTTTT. Full variable domain (remainder filled in from reference TRBV5-1 and TRBJ2-2): KAGVTQTPRYLIKTRGQQVTLSCSPISGHRSVSWYQQTPGQGLQFLFEYFSETQRNKGNFPGRFSGRQFSNSRSEMNVSTLELGDSALYLCASSNTGGGANTGELFFGEGSRLTVL.